This TCR beta chain was identified during a study of cytomegalovirus exposure and HLA in healthy donors. With 60 Vbeta and 13 Jbeta primers, the PCR was carried out. Here immunoSEQ multiplex PCR was the method, and the copy in TCRdb shows in-frame clones only, minus some. This table holds 200,000 to 300,000 clones, 70% to 90% found once. The sequenced sample consisted of PBMCs. The sequence was obtained from a girl aged 2 to 10 in good health and CMV-seronegative.

The CDR3 DNA reads TGTGCCAGCAGCGACGGGACTAGCGGGAGTTCTGAGACCCAGTACTTC. This translates into CASSDGTSGSSETQYF. The J gene is TRBJ2-5, the V gene TRBV7-9, with 14 bases aligning to TRBD2. The CDR3 has 16 amino acids. Germline V CDR1 and CDR2: SEHNR, FQNEAQ (reference sequence). Germline trimming cut 5 bases from V and 5 bases from J; bases unmatched to any gene: 7.